The text below deals with one TCR beta chain. Its cognate antigen is unknown. Profiled with immunoSEQ multiplex PCR; TCRdb holds only in-frame clones, not every one. The sample lists approximately 90,000 clones, around 87% seen once, with roughly 4.9% in the top ten. This specimen belongs to a study of OX40 agonist ivuxolimab in advanced cancers. The V gene's germline CDR1 is SGDLS and CDR2 YYNGEE. The CDR3 sequence is 13 residues long. With 2 bases removed from V and 4 bases from J, the gap between germline ends came to 9 bases. Findings of the study overall: Normalized expansion of T-cell clones was also low for some nonresponders. Partial responders treated at 0.1-3.0 mg/kg exhibited clonal expansion among the lowest measured.

The timepoints at which blood was sampled were baseline, cycle 4 day 1, and cycle 7 day 1. This material consisted of CD4+ or CD8+ T cells sorted from blood, taken in a trial of the OX40 agonist ivuxolimab. The V and J genes are TRBV9 and TRBJ2-5, with D hard to call. This clonotype was obtained from an adult with an advanced solid tumor such as melanoma, head and neck, liver or kidney cancer. The DNA of the CDR3 is TGTGCCAGCAGCGTCTCCGGTGCAGAGACCCAGTACTTC. Amino acid sequence: CASSVSGAETQYF.